The rows below give T cell receptor beta chains drawn from one sample of a study of cytomegalovirus exposure and HLA in healthy donors. Using immunoSEQ multiplex PCR, the repertoire was profiled, and TCRdb retains in-frame clones only, with some absent. The sample includes about 140,000 clones, around four fifths of them seen just once. Sequenced input: PBMCs. These receptors all stem from a woman in her forties in good health and CMV-seronegative. CDR3s include the opening cysteine and the closing phenylalanine or tryptophan. Fields, in order: J gene, V gene, clone size, D gene, CDR3 DNA, CDR3 protein. D genes are given only for firm matches. Clone size is stated in some rows and not others, as once, few, many or a class when expanded.

J: TRBJ1-6; V: TRBV7-9; size: .; D: .; DNA: TGTGCCAGCAGCTCCACAGAGCCTAATTCACCCCTCCACTTT; CDR3: CASSSTEPNSPLHF
J: TRBJ1-1; V: TRBV18; size: .; D: .; DNA: TGTGCCAGCTCCCTTACAGGCTCTTATATGAACACTGAAGCTTTCTTT; CDR3: CASSLTGSYMNTEAFF
J: TRBJ1-2; V: TRBV2; size: .; D: .; DNA: TGTGCCAGCAGTGTAGGCAGGGACTATGGCTACACCTTC; CDR3: CASSVGRDYGYTF
J: TRBJ1-1; V: TRBV10-3; size: .; D: .; DNA: TGTGCCATCAGTGAACGGACAGCCACGAACACTGAAGCTTTCTTT; CDR3: CAISERTATNTEAFF
J: TRBJ2-1; V: TRBV28; size: .; D: TRBD2; DNA: TGTGCCAGCAGTCCCCGGGCTAGCGGGAGGCCAAGGGGGAATGAGCAGTTCTTC; CDR3: CASSPRASGRPRGNEQFF
J: TRBJ2-2; V: TRBV7-9; size: .; D: .; DNA: TGTGCCAGCAGCTTAGAAGAGTCGGGACACAACACCGGGGAGCTGTTTTTT; CDR3: CASSLEESGHNTGELFF
J: TRBJ2-7; V: TRBV28; size: .; D: TRBD1; DNA: TGTGCCAGCCAAAACAGGGGAACTCGCTACGAGCAGTACTTC; CDR3: CASQNRGTRYEQYF
J: TRBJ2-7; V: TRBV4-1; size: .; D: TRBD1; DNA: TGCGCCAGCAGCCAATTTTCCGGGACAGGGGGTTCCTACGAGCAGTACTTC; CDR3: CASSQFSGTGGSYEQYF
J: TRBJ1-5; V: TRBV6-1; size: .; D: TRBD1; DNA: TGTGCCAGCAGCTGGACAGGGGGAATTCAGCCCCAGCATTTT; CDR3: CASSWTGGIQPQHF
J: TRBJ2-4; V: TRBV29-1; size: .; D: .; DNA: TGCAGCGTTGGCCGGGATGGAAACATTCAGTACTTC; CDR3: CSVGRDGNIQYF
J: TRBJ2-7; V: TRBV4-1; size: .; D: TRBD1; DNA: TGCGCCAGCAGACAACCTGGCCAGGGGGCGCCGTACTTC; CDR3: CASRQPGQGAPYF
J: TRBJ2-7; V: TRBV6-6; size: .; D: TRBD2; DNA: TGTGCCAGCATTGGGCTCGGTAGCGGGACGGGGGAGCAGTACTTC; CDR3: CASIGLGSGTGEQYF
J: TRBJ2-1; V: TRBV27; size: once; D: TRBD1; DNA: TGTGCCAGCAGCTGGACAGGGGCCTACAATGAGCAGTTCTTC; CDR3: CASSWTGAYNEQFF
J: TRBJ2-3; V: TRBV4-1; size: .; D: TRBD2; DNA: TGCGCCAGCAGCCAATTAGGACTAGCGGGGAACACAGATACGCAGTATTTT; CDR3: CASSQLGLAGNTDTQYF
J: TRBJ2-1; V: TRBV15; size: .; D: TRBD1; DNA: TGTGCCACCAGCGCACGGACAGGGGTTAACAATGAGCAGTTCTTC; CDR3: CATSARTGVNNEQFF
J: TRBJ2-7; V: TRBV15; size: .; D: TRBD2; DNA: TGTGCCACCAGAGAGCGGGGGTACGGCTACGAGCAGTACTTC; CDR3: CATRERGYGYEQYF
J: TRBJ2-4; V: TRBV4-2; size: .; D: TRBD1; DNA: TGTGCCAGCAGCCACGAGACCGAGCGGACAGGGTTAAACATTCAGTACTTC; CDR3: CASSHETERTGLNIQYF
J: TRBJ2-7; V: TRBV7-2; size: .; D: .; DNA: TGTGCCAGTAGCTCTGGACGGGGCTCCTACGAGCAGTACTTC; CDR3: CASSSGRGSYEQYF
J: TRBJ1-5; V: TRBV10-3; size: .; D: TRBD1; DNA: TGTGCCATCAGAGACAGGGCTGGAAATCAGCCCCAGCATTTT; CDR3: CAIRDRAGNQPQHF
J: TRBJ2-3; V: TRBV10-3; size: few; D: .; DNA: TGTGCCATCAGTGAGGGGGGGCTAGCGGAGAGAAATACGCAGTATTTT; CDR3: CAISEGGLAERNTQYF
J: TRBJ1-3; V: TRBV9; size: .; D: TRBD1; DNA: TGTGCCAGCAGCGTAGACTTGGGGACAGGGGGAAGCTCTGGAAACACCATATATTTT; CDR3: CASSVDLGTGGSSGNTIYF
J: TRBJ2-3; V: TRBV7-9; size: once; D: TRBD2; DNA: TGTGCCAGCAGCTCACGGCGGGGGGGCGGGCGCACAGATACGCAGTATTTT; CDR3: CASSSRRGGGRTDTQYF
J: TRBJ2-4; V: TRBV19; size: .; D: TRBD2; DNA: TGTGCCAGTAGAACAAGCGGGATGGGAGCCAAAAACATTCAGTACTTC; CDR3: CASRTSGMGAKNIQYF
J: TRBJ2-7; V: TRBV4-2; size: .; D: TRBD2; DNA: TGTGCCAGCAGCCAGGGAGCGGGAGTTGGGTACGAGCAGTACTTC; CDR3: CASSQGAGVGYEQYF
J: TRBJ1-3; V: TRBV2; size: .; D: TRBD1; DNA: TGTGCCAGCAGTGGGACAGGGGGCCCCAGCTCTGGAAACACCATATATTTT; CDR3: CASSGTGGPSSGNTIYF
J: TRBJ1-5; V: TRBV4-1; size: few; D: .; DNA: TGCGCCAGCAGCCAAGGTCTCTCCAGCAATCAGCCCCAGCATTTT; CDR3: CASSQGLSSNQPQHF
J: TRBJ2-5; V: TRBV13; size: .; D: TRBD1; DNA: TGTGCCAGCAGCTTAGAGATAGACAGGGGGCTGGAAGAGACCCAGTACTTC; CDR3: CASSLEIDRGLEETQYF
J: TRBJ1-1; V: TRBV7-3; size: .; D: .; DNA: TGTGCCAGCAGCTTGGGGATGAGGGTGGGGATAGGGGCTTTCTTT; CDR3: CASSLGMRVGIGAFF